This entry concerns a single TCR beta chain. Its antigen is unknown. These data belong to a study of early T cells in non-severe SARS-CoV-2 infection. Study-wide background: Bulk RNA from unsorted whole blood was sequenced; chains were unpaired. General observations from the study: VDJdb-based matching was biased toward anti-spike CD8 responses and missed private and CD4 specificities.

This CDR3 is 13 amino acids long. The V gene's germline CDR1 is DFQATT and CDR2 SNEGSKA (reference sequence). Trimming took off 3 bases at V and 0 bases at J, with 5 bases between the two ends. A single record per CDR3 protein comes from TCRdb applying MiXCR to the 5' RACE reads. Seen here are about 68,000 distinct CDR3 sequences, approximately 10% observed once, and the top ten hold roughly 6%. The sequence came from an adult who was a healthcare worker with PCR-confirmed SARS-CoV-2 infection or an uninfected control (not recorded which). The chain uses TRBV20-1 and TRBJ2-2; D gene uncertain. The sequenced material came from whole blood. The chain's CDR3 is CSASATNTGELFF. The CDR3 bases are TGCAGTGCTAGCGCCACGAACACCGGGGAGCTGTTTTTT.